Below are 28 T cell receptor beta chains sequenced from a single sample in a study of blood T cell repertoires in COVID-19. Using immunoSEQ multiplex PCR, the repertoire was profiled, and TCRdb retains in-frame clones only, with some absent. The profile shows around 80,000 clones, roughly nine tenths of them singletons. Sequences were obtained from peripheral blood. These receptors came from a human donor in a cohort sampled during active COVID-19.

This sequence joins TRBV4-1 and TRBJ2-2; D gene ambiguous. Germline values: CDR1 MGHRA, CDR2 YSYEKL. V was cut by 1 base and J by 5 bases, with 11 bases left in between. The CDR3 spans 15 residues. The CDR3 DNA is TGCGCCAGCAGCCAAGGACGTTTGAGGACCGGGGAGCTGTTTTTT. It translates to CASSQGRLRTGELFF.

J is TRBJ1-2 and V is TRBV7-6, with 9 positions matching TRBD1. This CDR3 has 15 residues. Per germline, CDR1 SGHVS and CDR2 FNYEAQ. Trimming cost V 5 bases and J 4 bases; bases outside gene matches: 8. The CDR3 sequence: CASSEGQGPVYGYTF. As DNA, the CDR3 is TGTGCCAGCAGCGAAGGACAGGGGCCTGTCTATGGCTACACCTTC.

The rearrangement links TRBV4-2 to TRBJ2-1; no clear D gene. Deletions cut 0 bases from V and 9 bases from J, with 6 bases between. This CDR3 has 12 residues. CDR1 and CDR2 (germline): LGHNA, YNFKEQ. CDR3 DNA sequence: TGTGCCAGCAGCCAAGATCCGGGTGAGCAGTTCTTC. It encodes CASSQDPGEQFF.

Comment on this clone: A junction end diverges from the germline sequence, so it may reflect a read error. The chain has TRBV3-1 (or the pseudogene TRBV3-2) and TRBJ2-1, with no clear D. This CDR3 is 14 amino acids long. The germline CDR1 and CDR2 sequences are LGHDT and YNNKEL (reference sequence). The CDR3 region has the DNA TGTGCCAGCACCCAAGACAACGAGTACAATGAGCAGTTCTTC. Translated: CASTQDNEYNEQFF.

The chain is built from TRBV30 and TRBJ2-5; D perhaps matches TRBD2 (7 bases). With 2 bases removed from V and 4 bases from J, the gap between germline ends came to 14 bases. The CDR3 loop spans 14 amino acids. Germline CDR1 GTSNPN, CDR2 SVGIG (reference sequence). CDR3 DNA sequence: TGTGCCTGGAGTTGGGGGGGCGCGGGAGAGACCCAGTACTTC. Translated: CAWSWGGAGETQYF.

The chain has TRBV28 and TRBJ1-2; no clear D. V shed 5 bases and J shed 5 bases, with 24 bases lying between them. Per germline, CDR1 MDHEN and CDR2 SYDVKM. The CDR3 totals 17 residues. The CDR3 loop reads CASSQRSWYPSPYGYTF. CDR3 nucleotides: TGTGCCAGCAGTCAACGGAGTTGGTACCCATCGCCGTATGGCTACACCTTC.

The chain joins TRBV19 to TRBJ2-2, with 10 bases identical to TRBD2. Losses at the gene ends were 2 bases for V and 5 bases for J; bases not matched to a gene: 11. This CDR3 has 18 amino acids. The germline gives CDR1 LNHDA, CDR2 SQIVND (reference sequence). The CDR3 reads CASSIKSEAGGLTGELFF. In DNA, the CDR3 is TGTGCCAGTAGTATAAAGAGCGAAGCGGGAGGGCTAACCGGGGAGCTGTTTTTT.

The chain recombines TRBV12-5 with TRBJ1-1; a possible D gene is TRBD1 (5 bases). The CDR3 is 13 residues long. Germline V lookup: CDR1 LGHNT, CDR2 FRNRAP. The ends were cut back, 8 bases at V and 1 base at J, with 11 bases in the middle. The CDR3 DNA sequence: TGTGCTAGTAGTCAGGGCCAGAACACTGAAGCTTTCTTT. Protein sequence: CASSQGQNTEAFF.

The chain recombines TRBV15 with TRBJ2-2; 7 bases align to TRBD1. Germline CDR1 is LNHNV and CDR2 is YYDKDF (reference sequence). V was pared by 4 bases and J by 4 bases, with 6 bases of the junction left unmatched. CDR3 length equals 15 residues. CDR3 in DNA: TGTGCCACCAGCAAAGGGGGCAGGTTCACCGGGGAGCTGTTTTTT. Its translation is CATSKGGRFTGELFF.

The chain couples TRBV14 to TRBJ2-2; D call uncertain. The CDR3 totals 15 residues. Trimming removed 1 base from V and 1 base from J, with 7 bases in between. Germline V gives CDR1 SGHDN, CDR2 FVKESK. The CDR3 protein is CASSQGFRNTGELFF. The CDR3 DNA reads TGTGCCAGCAGCCAAGGCTTCAGGAACACCGGGGAGCTGTTTTTT.

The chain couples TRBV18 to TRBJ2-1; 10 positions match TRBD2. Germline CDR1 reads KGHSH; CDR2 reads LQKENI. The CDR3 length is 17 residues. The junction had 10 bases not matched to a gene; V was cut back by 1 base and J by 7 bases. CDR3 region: CASSPQPASGSSNEQFF. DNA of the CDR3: TGTGCCAGCTCACCACAGCCGGCTAGCGGGAGCTCAAATGAGCAGTTCTTC.

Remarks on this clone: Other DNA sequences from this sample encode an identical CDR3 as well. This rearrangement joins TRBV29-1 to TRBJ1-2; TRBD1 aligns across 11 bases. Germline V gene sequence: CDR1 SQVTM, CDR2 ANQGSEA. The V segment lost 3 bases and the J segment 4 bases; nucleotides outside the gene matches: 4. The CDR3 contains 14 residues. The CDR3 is CSVEGTGGGYGYTF. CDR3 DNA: TGCAGCGTTGAGGGGACAGGGGGAGGCTATGGCTACACCTTC. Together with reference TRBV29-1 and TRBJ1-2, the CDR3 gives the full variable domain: SAVISQKPSRDICQRGTSLTIQCQVDSQVTMMFWYRQQPGQSLTLIATANQGSEATYESGFVIDKFPISRPNLTFSTLTVSNMSPEDSSIYLCSVEGTGGGYGYTFGSGTRLTVV.

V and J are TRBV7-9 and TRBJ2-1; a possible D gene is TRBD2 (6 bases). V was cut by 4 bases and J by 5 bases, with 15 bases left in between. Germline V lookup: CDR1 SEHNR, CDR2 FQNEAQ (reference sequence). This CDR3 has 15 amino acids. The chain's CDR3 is CASSSSGERDNEQFF. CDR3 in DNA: TGTGCCAGCAGCTCCTCGGGGGAGCGTGACAATGAGCAGTTCTTC.

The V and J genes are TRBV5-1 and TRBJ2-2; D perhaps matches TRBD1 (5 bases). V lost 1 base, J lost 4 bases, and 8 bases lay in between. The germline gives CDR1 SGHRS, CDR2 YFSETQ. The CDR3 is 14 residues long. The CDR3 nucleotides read TGCGCCAGCAGCTTGAAGGGGCCCACCGGGGAGCTGTTTTTT. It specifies CASSLKGPTGELFF.

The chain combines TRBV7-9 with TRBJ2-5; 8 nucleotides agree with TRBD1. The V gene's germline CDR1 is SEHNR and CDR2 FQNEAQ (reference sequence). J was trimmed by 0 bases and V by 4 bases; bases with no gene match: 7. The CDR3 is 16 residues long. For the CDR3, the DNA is TGTGCCAGCAGCTCGGAACAGGGGGTCGACCAAGAGACCCAGTACTTC. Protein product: CASSSEQGVDQETQYF.

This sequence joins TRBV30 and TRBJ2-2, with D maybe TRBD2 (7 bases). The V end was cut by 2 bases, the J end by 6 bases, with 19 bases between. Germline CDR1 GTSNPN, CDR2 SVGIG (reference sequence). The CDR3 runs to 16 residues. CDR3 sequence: CAWSPGGLGLAGELFF. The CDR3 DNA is TGTGCCTGGAGTCCCGGGGGGCTTGGTCTTGCCGGGGAGCTGTTTTTT. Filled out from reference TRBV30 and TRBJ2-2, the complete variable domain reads SQTIHQWPATLVQPVGSPLSLECTVEGTSNPNLYWYRQAAGRGLQLLFYSVGIGQISSEVPQNLSASRPQDRQFILSSKKLLLSDSGFYLCAWSPGGLGLAGELFFGEGSRLTVL.

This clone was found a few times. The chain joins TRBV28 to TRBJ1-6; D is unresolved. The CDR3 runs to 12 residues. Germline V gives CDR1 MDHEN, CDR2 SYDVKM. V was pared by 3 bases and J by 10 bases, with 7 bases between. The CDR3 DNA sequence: TGTGCCAGCAGTTTTACCGGGTCACCCCTCCACTTT. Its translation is CASSFTGSPLHF.

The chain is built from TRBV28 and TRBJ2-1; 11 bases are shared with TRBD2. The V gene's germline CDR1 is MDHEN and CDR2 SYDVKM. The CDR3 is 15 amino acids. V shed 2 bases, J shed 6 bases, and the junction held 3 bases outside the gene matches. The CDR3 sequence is CASSLVTSGVNEQFF. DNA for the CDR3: TGTGCCAGCAGTTTAGTGACTAGCGGGGTCAATGAGCAGTTCTTC.

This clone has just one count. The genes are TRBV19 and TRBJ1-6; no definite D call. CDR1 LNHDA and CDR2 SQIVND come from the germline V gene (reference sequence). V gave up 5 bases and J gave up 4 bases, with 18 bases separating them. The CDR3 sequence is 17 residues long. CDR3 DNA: TGTGCCAGTAGTCCCTCCTCGGGAGGGAAGTATAATTCACCCCTCCACTTT. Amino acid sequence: CASSPSSGGKYNSPLHF.

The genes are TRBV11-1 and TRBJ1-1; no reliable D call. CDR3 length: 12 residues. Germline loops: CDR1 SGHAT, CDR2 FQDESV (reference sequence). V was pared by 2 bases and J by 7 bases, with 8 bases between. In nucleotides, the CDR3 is TGTGCCAGCAGCTTATGGGCACATGAAGCTTTCTTT. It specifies CASSLWAHEAFF.

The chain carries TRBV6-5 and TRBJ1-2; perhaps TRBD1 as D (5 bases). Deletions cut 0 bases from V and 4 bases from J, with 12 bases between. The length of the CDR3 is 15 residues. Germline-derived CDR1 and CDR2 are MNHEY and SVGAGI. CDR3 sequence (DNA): TGTGCCAGCAGTTACTCGAGGCAGGGAGGCTATGGCTACACCTTC. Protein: CASSYSRQGGYGYTF.

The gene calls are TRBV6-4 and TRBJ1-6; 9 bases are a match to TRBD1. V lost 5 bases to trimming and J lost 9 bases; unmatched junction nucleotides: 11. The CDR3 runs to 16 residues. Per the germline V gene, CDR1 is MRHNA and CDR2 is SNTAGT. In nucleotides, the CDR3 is TGTGCCAGCAGTATGCGTGGGGGACAGGGCGGTTCACCCCTCCACTTT. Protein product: CASSMRGGQGGSPLHF.

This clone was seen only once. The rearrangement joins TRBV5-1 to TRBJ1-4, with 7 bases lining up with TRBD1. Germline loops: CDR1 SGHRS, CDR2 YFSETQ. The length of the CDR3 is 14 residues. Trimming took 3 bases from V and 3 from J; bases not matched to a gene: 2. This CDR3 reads CASSSQGANEKLFF. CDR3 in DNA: TGCGCCAGCAGCTCTCAGGGGGCTAATGAAAAACTGTTTTTT.

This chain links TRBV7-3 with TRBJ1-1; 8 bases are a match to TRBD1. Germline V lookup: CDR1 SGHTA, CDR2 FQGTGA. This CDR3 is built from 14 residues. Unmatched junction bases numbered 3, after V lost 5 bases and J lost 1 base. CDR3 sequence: CASSPQGGNTEAFF. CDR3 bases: TGTGCCAGCAGCCCACAGGGGGGGAACACTGAAGCTTTCTTT.

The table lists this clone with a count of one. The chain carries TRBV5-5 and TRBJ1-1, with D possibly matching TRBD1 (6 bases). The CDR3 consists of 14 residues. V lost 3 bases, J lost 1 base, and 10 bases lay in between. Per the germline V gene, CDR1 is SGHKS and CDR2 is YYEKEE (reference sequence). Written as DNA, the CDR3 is TGTGCCAGCAGCTCCGGGACACAGAACACTGAAGCTTTCTTT. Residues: CASSSGTQNTEAFF.

The DNA for the CDR3 is TGTGCCAGCAGTTACACAGGGGGATGGGGTGGCTACACCTTC. The encoded protein is CASSYTGGWGGYTF. V usage is TRBV27 and J usage is TRBJ1-2; 8 nucleotides agree with TRBD1. CDR1 MNHEY and CDR2 SMNVEV come from the germline V gene (reference sequence). The V gene end was trimmed by 4 bases and the J gene end by 7 bases; junction bases not matched to a gene: 8. The CDR3 contains 14 residues.

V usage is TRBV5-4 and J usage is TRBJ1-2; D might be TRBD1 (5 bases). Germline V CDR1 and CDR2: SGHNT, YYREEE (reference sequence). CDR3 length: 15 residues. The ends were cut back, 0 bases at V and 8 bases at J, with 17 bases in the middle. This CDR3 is CASSLVGQGRSGYTF. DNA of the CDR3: TGTGCCAGCAGCTTGGTGGGGCAGGGAAGGAGCGGCTACACCTTC.

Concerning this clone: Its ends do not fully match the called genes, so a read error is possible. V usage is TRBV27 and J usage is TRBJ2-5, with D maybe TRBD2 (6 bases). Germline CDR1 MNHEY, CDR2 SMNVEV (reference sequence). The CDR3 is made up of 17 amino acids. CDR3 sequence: CASSSTPGTPNQETQYF. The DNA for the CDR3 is TGTGCCAGCAGTTCCACCCCCGGGACTCCGAACCAGGAGACCCAGTACTTC.